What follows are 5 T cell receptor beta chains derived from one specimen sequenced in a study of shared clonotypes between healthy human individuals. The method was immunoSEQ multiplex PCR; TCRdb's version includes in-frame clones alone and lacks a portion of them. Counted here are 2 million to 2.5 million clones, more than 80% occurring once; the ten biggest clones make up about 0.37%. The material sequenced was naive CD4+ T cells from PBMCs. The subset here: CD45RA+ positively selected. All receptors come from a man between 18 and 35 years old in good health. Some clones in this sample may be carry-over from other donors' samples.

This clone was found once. CDR3 DNA sequence: TGTGCCAGCAGTCCGGCCGGCGTCCTGGATGACGGGGAGCTGTTTTTT. Its protein is CASSPAGVLDDGELFF. This chain joins TRBV7-3 and TRBJ2-2, with D unresolved. CDR3 length: 16 amino acids. Germline V gene lookup returns CDR1 SGHTA and CDR2 FQGTGA. The V and J ends lost 6 bases and 7 bases respectively, with 21 bases between them.

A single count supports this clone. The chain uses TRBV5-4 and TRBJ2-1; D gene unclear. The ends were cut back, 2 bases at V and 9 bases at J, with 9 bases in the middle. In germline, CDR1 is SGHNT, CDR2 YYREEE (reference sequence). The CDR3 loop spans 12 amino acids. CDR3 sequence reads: CASSLDRGEQFF. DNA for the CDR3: TGTGCCAGCAGCTTAGACCGCGGTGAGCAGTTCTTC.

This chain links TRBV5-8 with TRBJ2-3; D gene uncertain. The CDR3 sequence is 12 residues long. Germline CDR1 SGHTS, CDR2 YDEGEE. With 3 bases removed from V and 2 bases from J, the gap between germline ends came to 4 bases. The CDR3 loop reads CASSSFTDTQYF. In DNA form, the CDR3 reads TGTGCCAGCAGCTCCTTCACAGATACGCAGTATTTT.

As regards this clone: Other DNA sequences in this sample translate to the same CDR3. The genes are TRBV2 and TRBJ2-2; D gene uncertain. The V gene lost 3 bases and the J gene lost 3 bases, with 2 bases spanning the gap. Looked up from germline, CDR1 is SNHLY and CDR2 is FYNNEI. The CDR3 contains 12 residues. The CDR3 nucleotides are TGTGCCAGCAGTGAGCACACCGGGGAGCTGTTTTTT. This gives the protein CASSEHTGELFF.

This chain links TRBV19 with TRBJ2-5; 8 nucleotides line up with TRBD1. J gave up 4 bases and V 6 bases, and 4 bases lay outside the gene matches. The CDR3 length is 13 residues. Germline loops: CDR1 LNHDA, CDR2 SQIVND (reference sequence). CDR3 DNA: TGTGCCAGTAGGAGGACAGGGACAGAGACCCAGTACTTC. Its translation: CASRRTGTETQYF.